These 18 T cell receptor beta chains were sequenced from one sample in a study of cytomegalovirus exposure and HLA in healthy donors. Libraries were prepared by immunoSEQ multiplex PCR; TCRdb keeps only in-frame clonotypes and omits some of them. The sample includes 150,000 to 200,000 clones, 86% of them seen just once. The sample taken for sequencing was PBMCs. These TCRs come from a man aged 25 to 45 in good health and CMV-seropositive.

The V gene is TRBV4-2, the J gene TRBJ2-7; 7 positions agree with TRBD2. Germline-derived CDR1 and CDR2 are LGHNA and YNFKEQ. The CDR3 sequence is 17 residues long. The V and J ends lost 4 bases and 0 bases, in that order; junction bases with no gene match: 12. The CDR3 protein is CASSLTLAGRSSYEQYF. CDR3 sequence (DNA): TGTGCCAGCAGCCTCACTTTAGCGGGCCGGAGCTCCTACGAGCAGTACTTC.

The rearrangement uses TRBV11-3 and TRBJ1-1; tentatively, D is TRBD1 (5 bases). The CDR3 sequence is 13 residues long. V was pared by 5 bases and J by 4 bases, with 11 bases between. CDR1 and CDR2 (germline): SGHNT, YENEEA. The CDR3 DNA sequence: TGTGCCAGCAGCCGGCAGGGCAGCACTGAAGCTTTCTTT. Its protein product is CASSRQGSTEAFF.

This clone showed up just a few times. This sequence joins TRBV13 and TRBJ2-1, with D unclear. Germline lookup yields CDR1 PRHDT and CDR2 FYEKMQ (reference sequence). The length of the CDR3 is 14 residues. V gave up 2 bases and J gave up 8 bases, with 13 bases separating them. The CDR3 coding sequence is TGTGCCAGCAGCTTACGGGCTCCAATACATGAGCAGTTCTTC. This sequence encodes CASSLRAPIHEQFF.

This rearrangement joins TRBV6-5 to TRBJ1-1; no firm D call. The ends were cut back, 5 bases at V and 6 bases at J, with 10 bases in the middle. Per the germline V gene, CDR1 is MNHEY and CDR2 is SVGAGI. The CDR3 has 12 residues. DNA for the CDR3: TGTGCCAGCAGTCCTTCCGGGGCTGAAGCTTTCTTT. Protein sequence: CASSPSGAEAFF.

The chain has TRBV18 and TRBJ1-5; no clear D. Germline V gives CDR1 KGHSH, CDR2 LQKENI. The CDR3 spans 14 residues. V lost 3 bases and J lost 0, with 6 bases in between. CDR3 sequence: CASSPLDSNQPQHF. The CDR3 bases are TGTGCCAGCTCACCCCTGGATAGCAATCAGCCCCAGCATTTT.

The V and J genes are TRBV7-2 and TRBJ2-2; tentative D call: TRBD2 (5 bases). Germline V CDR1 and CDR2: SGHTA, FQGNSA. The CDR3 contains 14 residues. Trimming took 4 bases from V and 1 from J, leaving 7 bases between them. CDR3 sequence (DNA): TGTGCCAGCAGCTATGGAGGGAACACCGGGGAGCTGTTTTTT. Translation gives CASSYGGNTGELFF.

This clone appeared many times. The CDR3 nucleotides read TGCGCCAGCAGCCAAGAAAGCCTACAGGGGGCGGAGAACACTGAAGCTTTCTTT. The encoded protein is CASSQESLQGAENTEAFF. The chain recombines TRBV4-3 with TRBJ1-1; 9 bases fit TRBD1. CDR1 is LGHNA, CDR2 YSLEER, per germline. Losses at the gene ends were 0 bases for V and 1 base for J; bases not matched to a gene: 9. This CDR3 spans 18 amino acids.

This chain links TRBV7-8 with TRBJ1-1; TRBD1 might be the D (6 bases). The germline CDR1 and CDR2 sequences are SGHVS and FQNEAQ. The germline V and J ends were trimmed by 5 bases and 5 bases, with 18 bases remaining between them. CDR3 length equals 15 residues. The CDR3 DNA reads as TGTGCCAGCAGCCGCGTAGGGGGTATGGGAACTGAAGCTTTCTTT. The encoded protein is CASSRVGGMGTEAFF.

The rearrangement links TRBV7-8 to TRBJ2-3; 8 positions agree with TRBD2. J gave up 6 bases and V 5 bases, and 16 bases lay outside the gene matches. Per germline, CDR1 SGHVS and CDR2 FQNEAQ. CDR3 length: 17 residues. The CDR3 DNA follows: TGTGCCAGCAGCCTCCTCCCTGCCGGGGGGGGAGGCGATACGCAGTATTTT. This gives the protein CASSLLPAGGGGDTQYF.

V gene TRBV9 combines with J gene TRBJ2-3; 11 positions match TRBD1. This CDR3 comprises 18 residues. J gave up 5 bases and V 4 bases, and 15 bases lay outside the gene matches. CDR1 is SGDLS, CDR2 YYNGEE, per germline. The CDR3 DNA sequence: TGTGCCAGCAGCTTCCGCATTGGACAGGGGGCTCGGATAGATACGCAGTATTTT. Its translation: CASSFRIGQGARIDTQYF.

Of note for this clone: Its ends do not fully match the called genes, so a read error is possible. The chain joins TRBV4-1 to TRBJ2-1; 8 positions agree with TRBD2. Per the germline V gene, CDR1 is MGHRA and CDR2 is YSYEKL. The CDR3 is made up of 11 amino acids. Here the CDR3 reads CASSLSGTRIF. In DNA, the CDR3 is TGCGCCAGCAGCCTTTCCGGGACTAGGATCTTC.

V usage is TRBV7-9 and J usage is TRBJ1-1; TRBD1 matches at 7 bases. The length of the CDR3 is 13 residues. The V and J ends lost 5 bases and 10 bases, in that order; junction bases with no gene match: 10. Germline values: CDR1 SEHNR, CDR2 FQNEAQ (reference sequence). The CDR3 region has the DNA TGTGCCAGCAGCCCACCGGGACAGCCTTTAGCTTTCTTT. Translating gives CASSPPGQPLAFF. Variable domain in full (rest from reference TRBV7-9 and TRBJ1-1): DTGVSQNPRHKITKRGQNVTFRCDPISEHNRLYWYRQTLGQGPEFLTYFQNEAQLEKSRLLSDRFSAERPKGSFSTLEIQRTEQGDSAMYLCASSPPGQPLAFFGQGTRLTVV.

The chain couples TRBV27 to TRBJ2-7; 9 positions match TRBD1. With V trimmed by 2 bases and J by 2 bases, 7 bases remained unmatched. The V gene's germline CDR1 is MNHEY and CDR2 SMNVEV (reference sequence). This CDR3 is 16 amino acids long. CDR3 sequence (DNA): TGTGCCAGCAGTTTAGGTCGGACAGGGGCAACCTACGAGCAGTACTTC. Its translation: CASSLGRTGATYEQYF.

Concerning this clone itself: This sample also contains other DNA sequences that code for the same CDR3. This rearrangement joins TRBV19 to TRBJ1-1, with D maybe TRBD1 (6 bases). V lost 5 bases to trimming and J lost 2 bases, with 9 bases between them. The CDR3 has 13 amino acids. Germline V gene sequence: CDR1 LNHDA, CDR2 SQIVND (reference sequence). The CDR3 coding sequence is TGTGCCAGTAGTTCACAGGGAAACACTGAAGCTTTCTTT. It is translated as CASSSQGNTEAFF. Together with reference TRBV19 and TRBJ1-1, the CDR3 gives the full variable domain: DGGITQSPKYLFRKEGQNVTLSCEQNLNHDAMYWYRQDPGQGLRLIYYSQIVNDFQKGDIAEGYSVSREKKESFPLTVTSAQKNPTAFYLCASSSQGNTEAFFGQGTRLTVV.

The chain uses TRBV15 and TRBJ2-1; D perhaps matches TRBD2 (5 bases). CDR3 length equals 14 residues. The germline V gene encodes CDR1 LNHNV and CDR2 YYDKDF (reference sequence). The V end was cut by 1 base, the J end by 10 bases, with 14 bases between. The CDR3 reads CATSRGEPSNEQFF. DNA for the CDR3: TGTGCCACCAGCAGAGGGGAGCCTTCTAACGAGCAGTTCTTC.

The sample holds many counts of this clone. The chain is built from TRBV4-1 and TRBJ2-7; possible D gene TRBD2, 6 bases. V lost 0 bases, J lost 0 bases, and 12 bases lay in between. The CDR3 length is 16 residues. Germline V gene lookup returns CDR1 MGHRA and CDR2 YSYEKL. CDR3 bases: TGCGCCAGCAGCCAAGAGCAGGGACTGAGCTCCTACGAGCAGTACTTC. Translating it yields CASSQEQGLSSYEQYF.

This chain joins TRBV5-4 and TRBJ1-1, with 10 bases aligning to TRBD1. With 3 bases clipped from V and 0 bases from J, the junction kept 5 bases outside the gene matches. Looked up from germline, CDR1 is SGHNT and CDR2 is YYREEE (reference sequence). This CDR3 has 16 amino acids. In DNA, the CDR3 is TGTGCCAGCAGCTCCGGGACAGGGGCAATGAACACTGAAGCTTTCTTT. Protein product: CASSSGTGAMNTEAFF. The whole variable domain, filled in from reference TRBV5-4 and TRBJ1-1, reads ETGVTQSPTHLIKTRGQQVTLRCSSQSGHNTVSWYQQALGQGPQFIFQYYREEENGRGNFPPRFSGLQFPNYSSELNVNALELDDSALYLCASSSGTGAMNTEAFFGQGTRLTVV.

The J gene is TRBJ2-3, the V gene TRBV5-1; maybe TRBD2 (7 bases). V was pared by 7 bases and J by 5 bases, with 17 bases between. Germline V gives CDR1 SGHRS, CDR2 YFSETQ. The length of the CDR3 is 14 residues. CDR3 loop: CASRMGGAEDTQYF. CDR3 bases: TGCGCCAGCCGGATGGGGGGGGCGGAAGATACGCAGTATTTT.